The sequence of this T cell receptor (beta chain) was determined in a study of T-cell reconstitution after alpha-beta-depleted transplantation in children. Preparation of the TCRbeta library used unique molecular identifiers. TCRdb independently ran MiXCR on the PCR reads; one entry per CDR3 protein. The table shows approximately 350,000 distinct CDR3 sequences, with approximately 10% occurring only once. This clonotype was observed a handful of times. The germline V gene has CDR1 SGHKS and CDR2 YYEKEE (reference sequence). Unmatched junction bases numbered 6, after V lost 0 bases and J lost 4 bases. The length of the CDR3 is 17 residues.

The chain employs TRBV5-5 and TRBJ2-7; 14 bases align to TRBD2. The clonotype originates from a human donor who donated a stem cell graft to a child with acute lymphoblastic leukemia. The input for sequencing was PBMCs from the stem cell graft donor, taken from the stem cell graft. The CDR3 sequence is CASSLATSGRAWYEQYF. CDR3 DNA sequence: TGTGCCAGCAGCTTGGCGACTAGCGGGAGGGCCTGGTACGAGCAGTACTTC.